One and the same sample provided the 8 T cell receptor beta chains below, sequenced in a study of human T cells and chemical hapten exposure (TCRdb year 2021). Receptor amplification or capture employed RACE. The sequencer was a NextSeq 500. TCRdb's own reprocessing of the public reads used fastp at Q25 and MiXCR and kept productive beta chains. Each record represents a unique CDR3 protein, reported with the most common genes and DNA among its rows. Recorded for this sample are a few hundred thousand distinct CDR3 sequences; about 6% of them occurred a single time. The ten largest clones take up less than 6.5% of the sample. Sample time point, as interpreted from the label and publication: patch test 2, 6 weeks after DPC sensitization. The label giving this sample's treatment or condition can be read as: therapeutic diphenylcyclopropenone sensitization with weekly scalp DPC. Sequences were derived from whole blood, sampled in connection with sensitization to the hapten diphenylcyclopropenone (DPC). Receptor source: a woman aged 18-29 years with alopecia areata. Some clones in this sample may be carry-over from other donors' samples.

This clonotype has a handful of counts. CDR3 sequence: CASSLFYEGTKETQYF. The CDR3 DNA is TGTGCCAGCAGTTTATTTTATGAGGGGACGAAAGAGACCCAGTACTTC. This sequence joins TRBV27 and TRBJ2-5, with D possibly called TRBD1 or TRBD2 (5 bases each). Germline loops: CDR1 MNHEY, CDR2 SMNVEV (reference sequence). Deletions cut 1 base from V and 3 bases from J, with 15 bases between. The CDR3 consists of 16 residues.

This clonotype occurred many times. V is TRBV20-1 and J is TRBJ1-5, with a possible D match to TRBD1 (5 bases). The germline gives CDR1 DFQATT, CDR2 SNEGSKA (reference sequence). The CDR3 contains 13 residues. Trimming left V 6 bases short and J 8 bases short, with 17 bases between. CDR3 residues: CSAPGPGQEPQHF. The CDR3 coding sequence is TGCAGTGCACCGGGACCGGGGCAAGAGCCCCAGCATTTT.

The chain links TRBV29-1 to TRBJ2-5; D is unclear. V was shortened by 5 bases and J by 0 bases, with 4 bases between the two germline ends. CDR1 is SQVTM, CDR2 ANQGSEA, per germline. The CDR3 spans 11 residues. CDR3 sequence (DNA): TGCAGCGTTCTACACCAAGAGACCCAGTACTTC. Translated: CSVLHQETQYF.

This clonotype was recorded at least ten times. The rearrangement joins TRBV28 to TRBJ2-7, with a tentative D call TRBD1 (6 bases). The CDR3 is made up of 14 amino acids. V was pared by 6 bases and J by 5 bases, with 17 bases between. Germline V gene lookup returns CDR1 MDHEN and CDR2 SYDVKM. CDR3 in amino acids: CASSRGQGWNEQYF. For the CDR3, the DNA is TGTGCCAGCAGCCGTGGGCAGGGGTGGAACGAGCAGTACTTC.

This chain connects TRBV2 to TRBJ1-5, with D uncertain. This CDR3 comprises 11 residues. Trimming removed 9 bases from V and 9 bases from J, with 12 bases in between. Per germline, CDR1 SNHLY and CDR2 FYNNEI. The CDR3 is CASGPERPQHF. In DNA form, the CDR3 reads TGTGCCAGTGGACCGGAGAGGCCCCAGCATTTT.

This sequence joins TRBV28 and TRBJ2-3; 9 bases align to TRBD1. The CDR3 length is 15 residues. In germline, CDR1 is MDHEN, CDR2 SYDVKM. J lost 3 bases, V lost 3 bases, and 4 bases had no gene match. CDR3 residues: CASSFWTGVTDTQYF. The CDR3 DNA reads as TGTGCCAGCAGTTTTTGGACAGGGGTAACAGATACGCAGTATTTT.

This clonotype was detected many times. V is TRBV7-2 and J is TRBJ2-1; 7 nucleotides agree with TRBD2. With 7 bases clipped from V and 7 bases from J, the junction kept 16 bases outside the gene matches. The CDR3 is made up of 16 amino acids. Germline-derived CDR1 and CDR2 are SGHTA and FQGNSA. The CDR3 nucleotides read TGTGCCAGCACTCTAAACCAGCCGGGGGGATGGAATGAGCAGTTCTTC. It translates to CASTLNQPGGWNEQFF.

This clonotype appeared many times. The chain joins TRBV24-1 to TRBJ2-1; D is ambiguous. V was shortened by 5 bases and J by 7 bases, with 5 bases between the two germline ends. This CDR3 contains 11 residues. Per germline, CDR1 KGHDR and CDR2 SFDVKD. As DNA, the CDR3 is TGTGCCACCAGTGGTGGGAATGAGCAGTTCTTC. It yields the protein CATSGGNEQFF.